This T cell receptor beta chain was observed in a study of blood T cell repertoires in COVID-19. Study-wide context: T cells, B-cell-depleted T cells, or PBMCs provided the cDNA or gDNA that served as material.

CDR1 and CDR2 (germline): LGHDT, YNNKEL (reference sequence). Unmatched junction bases numbered 5, after V lost 4 bases and J lost 3 bases. The length of the CDR3 is 15 residues. TCRdb's copy holds only in-frame clones and misses some; the assay was immunoSEQ multiplex PCR. The table shows 250,000 to 350,000 clones, with approximately 83% occurring only once. Living in 24 US areas, the participants were between roughly 18 and 89 years of age. The chain combines TRBV3-1 (or the pseudogene TRBV3-2) with TRBJ2-7; 11 bases are a match to TRBD1. The sample taken for sequencing was PBMCs or T cells enriched from blood (not recorded which). This TCR was sampled from a woman in her thirties who had recovered from COVID-19. The CDR3 DNA reads TGTGCCAGCAGCCCGGGGACAGGGGGTGTCTACGAGCAGTACTTC. Protein product: CASSPGTGGVYEQYF.